The rows below give T cell receptor beta chains drawn from one sample of a study of T cells in Graves' hyperthyroidism and ophthalmopathy. Each CDR3 protein is one row after TCRdb ran MiXCR on the multiplex PCR reads. The sample consists of 300,000 to 450,000 distinct CDR3 sequences, around 14% of them appearing once. Sequences were obtained from blood. These receptors came from a woman aged 25 to 39 with Graves' hyperthyroidism. The CDR3 runs from the conserved cysteine through the conserved F or W. For some rows the clone size is stated as once, few or many, or as a class when expanded; others skip it.

v_call	j_call	clone_size	cdr3_aa
TRBV20-1	TRBJ1-3	.	CAGGPPGNTIYF
TRBV20-1	TRBJ1-6	few	CSAALDRGLNSPLHF
TRBV28	TRBJ1-2	many	CASIWTGGRGYTF
TRBV6-2/TRBV6-3	TRBJ1-5	few	CASSYYVRTGGQPQHF
TRBV3-1	TRBJ2-3	many	CASSRRTGGDSSTDTQYF
TRBV27	TRBJ1-5	many	CASSPKQVSNQPQHF
TRBV6-1	TRBJ1-5	once	CASSVLPGAGRQPQHF
TRBV5-1	TRBJ2-7	many	CASSLGGQGYEQYF
TRBV15	TRBJ1-4	.	CATVLGTGDEKLFF
TRBV15	TRBJ2-5	.	CATSRDLSSGRPETQYF
TRBV19	TRBJ2-3	.	CATSYSYSTDTQYF
TRBV20-1	TRBJ2-7	.	CSAGDTYEQYF
TRBV12-3/TRBV12-4	TRBJ1-1	many	CASSKQGATEAFF
TRBV7-3	TRBJ1-5	few	CASSLHSGQPQHF
TRBV6-1	TRBJ1-5	many	CASFGRERGNGQPQHF
TRBV29-1	TRBJ2-4	.	CSVEPVLAKNIQYF
TRBV9	TRBJ2-7	many	CASSANPGRAGEQYF
TRBV7-9	TRBJ2-1	few	CASSSGLAGPSSSYNEQFF
TRBV5-1	TRBJ2-7	many	CASSVDRVPSYEQYF
TRBV12-3/TRBV12-4	TRBJ2-3	many	CASSGLAGGTDTQYF
TRBV7-2	TRBJ2-2	.	CASSLEAGSFPGELFF
TRBV3-1	TRBJ1-2	.	CASTDGYGYTF
TRBV25-1	TRBJ2-1	.	CASSSRGSGEQFF
TRBV20-1	TRBJ2-7	.	CSARLTGRFYEQYF
TRBV27	TRBJ1-6	many	CASSLKRNSPLHF
TRBV29-1	TRBJ2-2	.	CSVYDRTTGELFF
TRBV6-1	TRBJ2-5	many	CASTPLAGAQETQYF
TRBV27	TRBJ1-2	few	CASSLSSGGDYGYTF
TRBV11-3	TRBJ1-1	many	CASSLVFGPNTEAFF
TRBV30	TRBJ2-1	many	CAWTHGTSGYNEQFF